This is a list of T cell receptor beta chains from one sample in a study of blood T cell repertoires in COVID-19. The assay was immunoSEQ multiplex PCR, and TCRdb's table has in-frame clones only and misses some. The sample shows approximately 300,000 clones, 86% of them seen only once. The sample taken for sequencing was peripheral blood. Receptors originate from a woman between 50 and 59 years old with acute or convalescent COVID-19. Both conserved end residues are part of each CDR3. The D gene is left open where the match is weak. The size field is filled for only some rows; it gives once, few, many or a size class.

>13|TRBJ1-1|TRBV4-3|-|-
CASRAQGGTEAFF
TGCGCCAGTAGGGCACAGGGTGGCACTGAAGCTTTCTTT
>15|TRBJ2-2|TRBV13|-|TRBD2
CASSLAGSNTGELFF
TGTGCCAGCAGCCTAGCGGGGAGTAACACCGGGGAGCTGTTTTTT
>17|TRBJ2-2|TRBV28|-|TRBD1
CASRPIPTGMNTGELFF
TGTGCCAGCAGACCTATCCCGACAGGGATGAACACCGGGGAGCTGTTTTTT
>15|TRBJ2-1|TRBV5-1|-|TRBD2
CASSPASGRYNEQFF
TGCGCCAGCAGCCCCGCTAGCGGGAGATACAATGAGCAGTTCTTC
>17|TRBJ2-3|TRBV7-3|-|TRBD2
CASSLTPTSRNTDTQYF
TGTGCCAGCAGCTTAACGCCGACTAGCCGAAACACAGATACGCAGTATTTT
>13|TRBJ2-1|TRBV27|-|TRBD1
CASIRTGGNEQFF
TGTGCCAGCATAAGGACAGGGGGGAATGAGCAGTTCTTC
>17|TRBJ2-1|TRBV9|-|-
CASSVEPMAGLGNEQFF
TGTGCCAGCAGCGTAGAGCCCATGGCGGGCCTAGGGAATGAGCAGTTCTTC
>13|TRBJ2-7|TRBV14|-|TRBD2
CASSQGLAGQQYF
TGTGCCAGCAGCCAAGGACTAGCGGGACAGCAGTACTTC
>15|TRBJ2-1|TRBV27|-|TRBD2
CASRLAGVTYNEQFF
TGTGCCAGCAGATTAGCGGGAGTCACCTACAATGAGCAGTTCTTC
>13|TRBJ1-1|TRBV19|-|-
CAGRRDTNTEAFF
TGTGCCGGCCGCCGGGACACGAACACTGAAGCTTTCTTT
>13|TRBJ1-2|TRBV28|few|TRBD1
CASSSTGVGGYTF
TGTGCCAGCAGTTCAACAGGGGTCGGTGGCTACACCTTC
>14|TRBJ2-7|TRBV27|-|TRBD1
CVSSLGTGTYEQYF
TGTGTCAGCAGTTTAGGGACAGGGACCTACGAGCAGTACTTC
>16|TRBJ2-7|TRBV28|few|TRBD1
CASSPSLRTGRYEQYF
TGTGCCAGCAGTCCGTCCCTACGGACAGGGAGATACGAGCAGTACTTC
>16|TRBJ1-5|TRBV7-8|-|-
CASSLVGGSNDQPQHF
TGTGCCAGCAGCTTAGTTGGGGGGTCCAATGATCAGCCCCAGCATTTT
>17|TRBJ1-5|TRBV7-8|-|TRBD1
CASSLATGARSNQPQHF
TGTGCCAGCAGCTTAGCAACAGGGGCCCGGAGCAATCAGCCCCAGCATTTT
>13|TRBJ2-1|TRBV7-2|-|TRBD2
CASSSGLLNEQFF
TGTGCCAGCAGCTCGGGACTACTGAATGAGCAGTTCTTC
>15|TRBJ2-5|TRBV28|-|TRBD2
CASSTDDPGGETQYF
TGTGCCAGCAGTACCGACGATCCGGGGGGAGAGACCCAGTACTTC
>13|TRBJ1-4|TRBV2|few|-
CASRLFGGEKLFF
TGTGCCAGCAGGCTTTTCGGCGGGGAAAAACTGTTTTTT
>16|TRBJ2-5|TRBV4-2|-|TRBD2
CASSQGTSGRSETQYF
TGTGCCAGCAGCCAAGGGACTAGCGGGAGATCGGAGACCCAGTACTTC
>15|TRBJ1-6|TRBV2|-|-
CASGGPGFDNSPLHF
TGTGCCAGCGGGGGCCCGGGGTTCGATAATTCACCCCTCCACTTT
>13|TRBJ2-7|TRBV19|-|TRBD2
CASSIMRESEQYF
TGTGCCAGTAGTATTATGCGGGAGTCCGAGCAGTACTTC
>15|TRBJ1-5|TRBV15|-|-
CATSREAGYNQPQHF
TGTGCCACCAGCAGAGAGGCAGGCTACAATCAGCCCCAGCATTTT
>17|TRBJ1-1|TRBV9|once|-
CASSVTTGFLEATEAFF
TGTGCCAGCAGCGTAACTACAGGGTTTTTGGAGGCCACTGAAGCTTTCTTT
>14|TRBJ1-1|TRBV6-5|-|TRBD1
CASSTRQGNTEAFF
TGTGCCAGCAGTACCCGACAGGGGAACACTGAAGCTTTCTTT
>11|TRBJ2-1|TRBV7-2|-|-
CASSPLYEQFF
TGTGCCAGCAGTCCTCTCTACGAGCAGTTCTTC
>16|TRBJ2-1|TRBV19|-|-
CASSPRLVSRGNEQFF
TGTGCCAGTAGTCCACGACTAGTCAGTAGGGGCAATGAGCAGTTCTTC
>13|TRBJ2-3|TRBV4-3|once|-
CASSQPITDTQYF
TGCGCCAGCAGCCAACCCATCACAGATACGCAGTATTTT
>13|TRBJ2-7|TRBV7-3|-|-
CASSTTGRHEQYF
TGTGCCAGCAGCACGACAGGGAGGCACGAGCAGTACTTC
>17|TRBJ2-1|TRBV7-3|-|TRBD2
CASSPWATSGSENEQFF
TGTGCCAGCAGCCCTTGGGCGACTAGCGGGTCAGAGAATGAGCAGTTCTTC
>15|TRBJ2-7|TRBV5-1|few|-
CASSLARRVWDEQYF
TGCGCCAGCAGCTTGGCCCGCAGGGTATGGGACGAGCAGTACTTC
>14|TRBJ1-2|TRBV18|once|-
CASSLQTAIGGYTF
TGTGCCAGCTCACTACAGACAGCCATTGGAGGCTACACCTTC
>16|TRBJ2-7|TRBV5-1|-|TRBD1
CASSFPGDRGVAEQYF
TGCGCCAGCAGCTTTCCGGGGGACAGGGGAGTCGCCGAGCAGTACTTC
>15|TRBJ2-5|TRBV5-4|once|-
CASSSVEGRGETQYF
TGTGCCAGCAGCTCGGTGGAGGGACGCGGAGAGACCCAGTACTTC
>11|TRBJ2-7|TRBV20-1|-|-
CSARRSYEQYF
TGCAGTGCTAGGCGGTCCTACGAGCAGTACTTC
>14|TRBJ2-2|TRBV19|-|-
CASKQEPYTGELFF
TGTGCCAGTAAACAGGAACCCTACACCGGGGAGCTGTTTTTT
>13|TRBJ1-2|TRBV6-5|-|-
CASSEGAIYGYTF
TGTGCCAGCAGCGAGGGTGCAATCTATGGCTACACCTTC
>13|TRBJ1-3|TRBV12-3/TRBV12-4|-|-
CASSRDGGGTIYF
TGTGCCAGCAGCCGCGACGGAGGCGGAACCATATATTTT
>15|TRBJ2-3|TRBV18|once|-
CASSPADTNTDTQYF
TGTGCCAGCTCACCAGCGGACACAAACACAGATACGCAGTATTTT
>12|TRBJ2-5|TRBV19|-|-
CASSGQFATQYF
TGTGCCAGTTCCGGACAGTTTGCGACCCAGTACTTC
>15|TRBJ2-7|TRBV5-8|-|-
CASSLEGRSDYEQYF
TGTGCCAGCAGCCTAGAAGGGAGGTCTGACTACGAGCAGTACTTC
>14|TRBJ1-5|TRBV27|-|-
CASSPTGSNQPQHF
TGTGCCAGCAGCCCCACAGGGAGCAATCAGCCCCAGCATTTT
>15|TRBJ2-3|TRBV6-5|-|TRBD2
CASSYSAGSTDTQYF
TGTGCCAGCAGTTACTCAGCGGGATCCACAGATACGCAGTATTTT
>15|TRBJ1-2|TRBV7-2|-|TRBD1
CASSLAGQGTGGYTF
TGTGCCAGCAGCTTAGCGGGACAGGGGACGGGAGGCTACACCTTC
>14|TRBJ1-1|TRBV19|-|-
CATHPSDRNTEAFF
TGTGCCACCCACCCAAGCGACAGGAACACTGAAGCTTTCTTT
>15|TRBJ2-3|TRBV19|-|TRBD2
CASSSLAGITDTQYF
TGTGCCAGTAGTTCCCTAGCGGGTATAACAGATACGCAGTATTTT
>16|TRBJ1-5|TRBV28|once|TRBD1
CASSSPRDRANQPQHF
TGTGCCAGCAGTTCACCTCGGGACAGGGCCAATCAGCCCCAGCATTTT